The clone carrying this TCR beta chain appeared once. Profiled with immunoSEQ multiplex PCR; TCRdb holds only in-frame clones, not every one. This sample carries about 69,000 clones, approximately 88% of them seen once, and the ten largest clones take about 1.5%. These data are taken from a study of siplizumab effects on memory and regulatory T cells. This TCR was recovered from a human donor in good health. Sequencing was done on a sample of Tregs sorted from blood.

CDR3 region: CASSLEPHSYEQYF. CDR3 nucleotide sequence: TGTGCCAGCAGCTTAGAGCCTCACTCCTACGAGCAGTACTTC. The V and J genes are TRBV5-5 and TRBJ2-7; D gene ambiguous. Looked up from germline, CDR1 is SGHKS and CDR2 is YYEKEE (reference sequence). V was trimmed by 2 bases and J by 0 bases, leaving 9 bases between them. This CDR3 contains 14 residues.